These 8 T cell receptor beta chains were all obtained from the same sample, sequenced in a study of CD8+CD57+ T cells in acquired aplastic anemia. Genomic DNA acted as the template from which TCR beta VDJ combination and CDR3 sequence profiling were carried out. In TCRdb, the reads were re-called with MiXCR into one record per CDR3 protein. The data hold around 400,000 distinct CDR3 sequences, with under 80% observed a single time. The sequenced material came from sorted CD4+, CD8+, or CD8+CD57+ T cells (not recorded which) from PBMCs. These receptor sequences come from a human donor in good health, serving as a control.

As to this clonotype: A much larger clone is a single base away; this may be a read error. V is TRBV27 and J is TRBJ1-6, with 9 bases fitting TRBD1. The V and J ends lost 6 bases and 9 bases, in that order; junction bases with no gene match: 9. CDR1 and CDR2 (germline): MNHEY, SMNVEV (reference sequence). The CDR3 contains 15 residues. The CDR3 here is CASSENRDRVSPLHF. CDR3 in DNA: TGTGCCAGCAGCGAGAACCGGGACAGGGTTTCACCCCTCCACTTT.

Comment on this clonotype: The junction and the germline gene differ at one end; a read error may be behind it. The chain employs TRBV7-8 and TRBJ1-6; D is undetermined. This CDR3 is 14 amino acids long. Germline CDR1 and CDR2: SGHVS and FQNEAQ. The CDR3 region is CASSLDRTADPQFF. The CDR3, as DNA: TGTGCCAGCAGCTTAGATCGCACAGCTGATCCCCAGTTCTTT.

V usage is TRBV7-6 and J usage is TRBJ1-4, with D uncertain. Germline V lookup: CDR1 SGHVS, CDR2 FNYEAQ. The CDR3 runs to 16 residues. Trimming pared 5 bases from V and 14 bases from J, leaving 27 bases between. CDR3 protein: CASSRVGLTNTEALFF. The CDR3 DNA is TGTGCCAGCAGCCGGGTAGGACTTACGAACACTGAAGCTCTGTTTTTT.

This chain joins TRBV7-9 and TRBJ1-2, with D maybe TRBD1 (6 bases). Germline CDR1 and CDR2: SEHNR and FQNEAQ (reference sequence). The germline V and J ends were trimmed by 3 bases and 14 bases, with 22 bases remaining between them. The CDR3 length is 14 residues. CDR3 in DNA: TGTGCCAGCAGCTTCCGTGGCGGGGGTGGGGGCGGGACCTTC. Encoded protein: CASSFRGGGGGGTF.

This clonotype was recorded a few times. A read error may explain this, as a much larger clone is one base away. V is TRBV11-2 and J is TRBJ2-7, with D perhaps TRBD1 (6 bases). Germline V gene lookup returns CDR1 SGHAT and CDR2 FQNNGV. This CDR3 comprises 14 residues. The V end was cut by 5 bases, the J end by 4 bases, with 15 bases between. The DNA for the CDR3 is TGTGCCAGCAGCACCCGCGTTGGACAGTACGAGCAGTACTTC. Translation: CASSTRVGQYEQYF.

To note about this clonotype: Sequence at one end of the junction differs from germline and may be a read error. This chain joins TRBV7-6 and TRBJ2-7, with 9 positions matching TRBD2. CDR1 and CDR2 (germline): SGHVS, FNYEAQ. The CDR3 loop spans 18 amino acids. The CDR3 region has the DNA TGTGCTAGCAGACAGGTGACTTGCGGGGGGGCCGGGACCTACGAGCAGTACTTC. Amino acid sequence: CASRQVTCGGAGTYEQYF.

The chain couples TRBV7-2 to TRBJ2-7, with 9 bases aligning to TRBD1. The CDR3 spans 13 residues. With V trimmed by 9 bases and J by 1 base, 4 bases remained unmatched. Germline V CDR1 and CDR2: SGHTA, FQGNSA. The CDR3 here is CARNRGLSYEQYF. In nucleotides, the CDR3 is TGTGCCAGGAACAGGGGGCTGTCCTACGAGCAGTACTTC. Full variable domain (missing parts from reference TRBV7-2 and TRBJ2-7): GAGVSQSPSNKVTEKGKDVELRCDPISGHTALYWYRQSLGQGLEFLIYFQGNSAPDKSGLPSDRFSAERTGGSVSTLTIQRTQQEDSAVYLCARNRGLSYEQYFGPGTRLTVT.

This clonotype was counted a few times. In this CDR3 the conserved last residue, phenylalanine or tryptophan, is missing, so a read error is likely. This sequence joins TRBV19 and TRBJ1-6; no definite D call. CDR1 and CDR2 (germline): LNHDA, SQIVND (reference sequence). This CDR3 spans 13 amino acids. CDR3 protein: CGSSWGGDSPLHS. In DNA form, the CDR3 reads TGTGGCAGTAGCTGGGGTGGAGATTCACCCCTCCACTCT.